Sequencing of this T cell receptor (beta chain) was carried out in a study of CD8 T cells in Susac syndrome. Study results and limitations: It was acknowledged in the study that its TCR sequencing and HLA analysis involved a relatively small number of individuals.

Random hexamers served to reverse transcribe roughly 0.5 to 1 ug RNA. TCR beta CDR3 was amplified by immunoSEQ covering 54 Vbeta and 13 Jbeta. MiXCR, applied by TCRdb to the immunoSEQ multiplex PCR reads, yields one record per CDR3 protein. The sample yields a few hundred thousand distinct CDR3 sequences, 89% seen once. Sequencing targeted TCR beta in blood CD8+ and CD4+ T cells. Germline V CDR1 and CDR2: SQVTM, ANQGSEA. This CDR3 contains 14 residues. V gave up 4 bases and J gave up 5 bases, with 15 bases separating them. Points on this clonotype: The antigen remains unidentified.

Sequencing used CD8+ T cells from PBMCs. The origin of this receptor is a human donor with multiple sclerosis. The J gene is TRBJ2-1, the V gene TRBV29-1, with a tentative D call TRBD2 (6 bases). For the CDR3, the DNA is TGCAGCGTTGTCCTTAGGAGGGCCGACAATGAGCAGTTCTTC. This sequence encodes CSVVLRRADNEQFF.